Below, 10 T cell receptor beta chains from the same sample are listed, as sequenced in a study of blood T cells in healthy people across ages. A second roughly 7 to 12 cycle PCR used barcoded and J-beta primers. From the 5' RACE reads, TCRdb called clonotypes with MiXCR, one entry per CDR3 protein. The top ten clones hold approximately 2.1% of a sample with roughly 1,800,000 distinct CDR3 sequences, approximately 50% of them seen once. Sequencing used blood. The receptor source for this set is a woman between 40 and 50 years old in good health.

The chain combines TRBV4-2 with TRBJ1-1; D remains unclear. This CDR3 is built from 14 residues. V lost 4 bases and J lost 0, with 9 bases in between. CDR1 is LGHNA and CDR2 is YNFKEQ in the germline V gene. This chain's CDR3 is CASSRELLNTEAFF. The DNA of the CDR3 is TGTGCCAGCAGCCGGGAGTTACTGAACACTGAAGCTTTCTTT.

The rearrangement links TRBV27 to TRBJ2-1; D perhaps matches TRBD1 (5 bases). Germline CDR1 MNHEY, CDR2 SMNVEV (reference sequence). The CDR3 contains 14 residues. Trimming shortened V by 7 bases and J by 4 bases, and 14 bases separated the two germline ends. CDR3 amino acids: CASNQGQGYNEQFF. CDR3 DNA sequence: TGTGCCAGCAACCAAGGGCAGGGTTACAATGAGCAGTTCTTC.

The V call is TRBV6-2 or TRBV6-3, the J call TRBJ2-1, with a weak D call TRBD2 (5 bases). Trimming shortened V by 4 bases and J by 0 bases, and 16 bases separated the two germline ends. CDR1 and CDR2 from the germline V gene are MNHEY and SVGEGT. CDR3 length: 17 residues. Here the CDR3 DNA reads TGTGCCAGCAGTTCCGAACGGGGAGAGAGCTCCTACAATGAGCAGTTCTTC. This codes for CASSSERGESSYNEQFF.

CDR3 protein: CASSQGLAGGVDEQFF. DNA of the CDR3: TGTGCCAGCAGTCAAGGACTAGCGGGGGGGGTAGATGAGCAGTTCTTC. The V call is TRBV27, the J call TRBJ2-1, with 15 nucleotides matching TRBD2. The V segment lost 5 bases and the J segment 8 bases; nucleotides outside the gene matches: 7. Germline V CDR1 and CDR2: MNHEY, SMNVEV (reference sequence). There are 16 residues in the CDR3.

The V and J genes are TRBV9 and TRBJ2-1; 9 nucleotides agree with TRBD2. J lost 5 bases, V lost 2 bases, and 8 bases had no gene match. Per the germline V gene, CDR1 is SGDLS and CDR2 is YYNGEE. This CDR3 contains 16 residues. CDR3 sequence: CASSVISSGVNNEQFF. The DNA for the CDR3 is TGTGCCAGCAGCGTCATATCTAGCGGGGTAAACAATGAGCAGTTCTTC.

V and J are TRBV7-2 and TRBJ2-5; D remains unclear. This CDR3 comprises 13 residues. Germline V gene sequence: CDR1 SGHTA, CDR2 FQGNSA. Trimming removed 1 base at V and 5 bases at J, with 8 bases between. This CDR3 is CASSLEHGETQYF. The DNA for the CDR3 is TGTGCCAGCAGCTTAGAACACGGGGAGACCCAGTACTTC.

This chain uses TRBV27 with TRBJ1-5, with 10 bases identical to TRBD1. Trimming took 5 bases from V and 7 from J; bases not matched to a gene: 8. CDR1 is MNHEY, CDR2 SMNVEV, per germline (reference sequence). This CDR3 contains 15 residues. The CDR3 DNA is TGTGCCAGCAGTGTAGACAGGGGGCTAGACCAGCCCCAGCATTTT. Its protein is CASSVDRGLDQPQHF.

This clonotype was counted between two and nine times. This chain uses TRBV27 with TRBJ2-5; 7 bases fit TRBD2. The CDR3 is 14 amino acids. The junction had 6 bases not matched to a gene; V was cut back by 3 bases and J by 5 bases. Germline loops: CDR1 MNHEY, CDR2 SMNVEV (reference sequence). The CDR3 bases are TGTGCCAGCAGTTTGGCGGGGGATGTGGAGACCCAGTACTTC. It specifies CASSLAGDVETQYF.

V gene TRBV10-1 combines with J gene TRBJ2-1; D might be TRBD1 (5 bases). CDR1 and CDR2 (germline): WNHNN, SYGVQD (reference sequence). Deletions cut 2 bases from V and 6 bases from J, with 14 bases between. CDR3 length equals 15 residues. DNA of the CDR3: TGCGCCAGCAGTGAGGGGTCCCGACAGATCAATGAGCAGTTCTTC. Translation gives CASSEGSRQINEQFF.

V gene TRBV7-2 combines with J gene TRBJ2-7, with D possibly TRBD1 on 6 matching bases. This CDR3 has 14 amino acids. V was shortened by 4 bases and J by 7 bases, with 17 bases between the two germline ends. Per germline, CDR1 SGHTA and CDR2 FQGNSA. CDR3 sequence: CASSSRWSGTEQYF. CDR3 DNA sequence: TGTGCCAGCAGCTCCCGGTGGTCAGGGACAGAGCAGTACTTC.